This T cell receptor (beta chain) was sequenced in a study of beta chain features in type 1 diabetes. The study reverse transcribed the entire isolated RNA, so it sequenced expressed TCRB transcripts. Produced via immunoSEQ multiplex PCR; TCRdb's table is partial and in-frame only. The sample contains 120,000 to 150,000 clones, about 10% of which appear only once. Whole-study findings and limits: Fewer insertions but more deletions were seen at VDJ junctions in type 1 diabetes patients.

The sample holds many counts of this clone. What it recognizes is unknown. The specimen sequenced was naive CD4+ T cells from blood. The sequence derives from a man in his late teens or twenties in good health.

The CDR3 loop reads CSAVTGENQPQHF. CDR3 nucleotides: TGCAGCGCCGTGACGGGAGAGAATCAGCCCCAGCATTTT. This sequence joins TRBV29-1 and TRBJ1-5; D is unresolved. The CDR3 loop spans 13 amino acids. From germline, CDR1 is SQVTM and CDR2 ANQGSEA. V lost 7 bases and J lost 4, with 14 bases in between.